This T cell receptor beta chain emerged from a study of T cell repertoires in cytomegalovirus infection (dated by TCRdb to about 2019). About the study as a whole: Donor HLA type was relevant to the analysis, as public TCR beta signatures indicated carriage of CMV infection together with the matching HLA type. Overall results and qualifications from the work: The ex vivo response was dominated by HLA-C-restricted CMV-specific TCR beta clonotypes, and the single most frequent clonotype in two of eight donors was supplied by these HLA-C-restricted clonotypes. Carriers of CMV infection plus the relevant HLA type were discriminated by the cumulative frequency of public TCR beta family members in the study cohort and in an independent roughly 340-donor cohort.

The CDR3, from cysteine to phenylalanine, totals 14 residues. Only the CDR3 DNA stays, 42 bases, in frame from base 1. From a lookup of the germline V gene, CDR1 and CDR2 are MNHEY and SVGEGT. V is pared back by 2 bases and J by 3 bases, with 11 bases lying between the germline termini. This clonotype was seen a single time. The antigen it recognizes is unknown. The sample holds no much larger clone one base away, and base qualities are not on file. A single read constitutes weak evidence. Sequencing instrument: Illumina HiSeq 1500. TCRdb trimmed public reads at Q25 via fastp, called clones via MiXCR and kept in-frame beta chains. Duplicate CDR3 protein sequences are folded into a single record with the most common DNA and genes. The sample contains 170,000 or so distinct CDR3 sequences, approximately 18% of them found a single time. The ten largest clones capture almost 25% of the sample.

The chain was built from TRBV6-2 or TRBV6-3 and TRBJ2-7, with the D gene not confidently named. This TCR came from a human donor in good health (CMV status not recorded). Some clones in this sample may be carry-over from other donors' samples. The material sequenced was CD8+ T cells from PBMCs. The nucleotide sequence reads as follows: TGTGCCAGCAGTTACGACACAGACCTCTACGAGCAGTACTTC. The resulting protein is CASSYDTDLYEQYF.